A selection of T cell receptor beta chains follows, all from one sample in a study of blood T cell repertoires in COVID-19. Some clones are missing from TCRdb's copy, which holds only in-frame ones; the method was immunoSEQ multiplex PCR. The repertoire holds 200,000 to 300,000 clones, with roughly 86% as singletons. Sequenced sample: PBMCs or T cells enriched from blood (not recorded which). The receptor source for this set is a woman aged 18-35 years who had recovered from COVID-19. CDR3s include the opening cysteine and the closing phenylalanine or tryptophan. The D gene is left open where the match is weak. The size of a clone is reported for some rows only, either as once, few or many, or as a class for expanded clones.

J gene	D gene	clone size	V gene	CDR3 protein	CDR3 DNA
TRBJ2-1	TRBD2	.	TRBV4-1	CASSQDPSSGSGRAQFF	TGCGCCAGCAGCCAAGATCCGTCTAGCGGGAGTGGAAGGGCGCAGTTCTTC
TRBJ2-1	.	.	TRBV12-3/TRBV12-4	CASSPPSGEQFF	TGTGCCAGCAGTCCCCCCTCGGGGGAGCAGTTCTTC
TRBJ2-1	.	.	TRBV12-3/TRBV12-4	CASSLISYNEQFF	TGTGCCAGCAGTTTAATCAGCTACAATGAGCAGTTCTTC
TRBJ2-3	.	.	TRBV29-1	CSVEPSLDTQYF	TGCAGCGTTGAGCCTAGCCTTGATACGCAGTATTTT
TRBJ2-7	TRBD2	.	TRBV28	CASSFSGRADEEQYF	TGTGCCAGCAGTTTTAGCGGGAGGGCGGACGAGGAGCAGTACTTC
TRBJ2-3	TRBD2	.	TRBV4-2	CASSQDFGGGRRTQYF	TGTGCCAGCAGCCAAGATTTCGGGGGAGGGCGTCGTACGCAGTATTTT
TRBJ1-2	TRBD1	.	TRBV27	CASSLTGTGPIYGYTF	TGTGCCAGCAGCCTAACCGGGACAGGGCCAATCTATGGCTACACCTTC
TRBJ2-3	.	.	TRBV5-4	CASSLAQVASTDTQYF	TGTGCCAGCAGCTTGGCACAGGTGGCTAGCACAGATACGCAGTATTTT
TRBJ2-7	.	.	TRBV2	CASRIYRANEQYF	TGTGCCAGCAGAATCTACAGGGCCAACGAGCAGTACTTC
TRBJ1-6	TRBD1	few	TRBV18	CASSPGQVNSPLHF	TGTGCCAGCTCACCGGGACAGGTCAACTCACCCCTCCACTTT
TRBJ2-3	TRBD2	.	TRBV24-1	CATSDPGLAGADTQYF	TGTGCCACCAGTGACCCGGGACTAGCGGGAGCAGATACGCAGTATTTT
TRBJ1-2	.	.	TRBV30	CAWSSGLSYTF	TGTGCCTGGAGTTCAGGGTTAAGCTACACCTTC
TRBJ2-7	TRBD2	.	TRBV9	CASSPRTSGAYEQYF	TGTGCCAGCAGCCCCCGGACTAGCGGGGCCTACGAGCAGTACTTC
TRBJ2-3	.	few	TRBV27	CATLSSSTDTQYF	TGTGCCACCTTGTCCTCTAGCACAGATACGCAGTATTTT
TRBJ1-1	.	.	TRBV28	CASSSGTAVAAFF	TGTGCCAGCAGTTCGGGAACGGCCGTCGCTGCTTTCTTT
TRBJ2-1	TRBD1	.	TRBV10-2	CASRDGTGGFF	TGCGCCAGCAGGGACGGGACAGGGGGCTTCTTC
TRBJ2-3	TRBD2	once	TRBV28	CASSLAGLAVEDTQYF	TGTGCCAGCAGTTTAGCGGGACTAGCGGTGGAAGATACGCAGTATTTT
TRBJ1-5	.	.	TRBV7-8	CASSPGHFYSNQPQHF	TGTGCCAGCAGCCCAGGACACTTTTATAGCAATCAGCCCCAGCATTTT
TRBJ1-5	.	many	TRBV7-8	CASSPAPGNQPQHF	TGTGCCAGCAGCCCTGCCCCGGGCAATCAGCCCCAGCATTTT
TRBJ1-2	.	once	TRBV3-1/TRBV3-2	CASSQVGHLFSDGYTF	TGTGCCAGCAGCCAAGTGGGACATCTATTCTCTGATGGCTACACCTTC
TRBJ2-1	TRBD2	.	TRBV9	CASSPFLAGGSREQFF	TGTGCCAGCAGCCCCTTCCTAGCGGGGGGGTCTCGGGAGCAGTTCTTC
TRBJ2-1	.	.	TRBV29-1	CSSHMGGVSSYNEQFF	TGCAGCTCGCACATGGGGGGTGTCAGCTCCTACAATGAGCAGTTCTTC
TRBJ1-1	TRBD1	.	TRBV5-5	CASSSRQGYTEAFF	TGTGCCAGCAGCTCGCGACAGGGCTACACTGAAGCTTTCTTT
TRBJ2-7	.	.	TRBV6-2/TRBV6-3	CASSYGLKRGQWNSYEQYF	TGTGCCAGCAGTTACGGACTAAAACGGGGACAGTGGAACTCCTACGAGCAGTACTTC
TRBJ2-7	TRBD2	.	TRBV27	CASSPLLLAGVFGGEQYF	TGTGCCAGCAGTCCACTTCTTCTAGCGGGAGTCTTCGGCGGCGAGCAGTACTTC
TRBJ2-2	.	.	TRBV29-1	CSVEDRGEVSGTGELFF	TGCAGCGTTGAAGATCGAGGGGAGGTTTCGGGGACCGGGGAGCTGTTTTTT
TRBJ2-7	.	.	TRBV5-1	CASSLAYQGTREQYF	TGCGCCAGCAGCTTGGCATACCAGGGGACGAGGGAGCAGTACTTC
TRBJ2-5	.	.	TRBV29-1	CSVGGLGDEAQYF	TGCAGCGTCGGGGGACTGGGAGACGAGGCCCAGTACTTC
TRBJ2-1	.	.	TRBV3-1/TRBV3-2	CASSHPSSSYNEQFF	TGTGCCAGCAGCCATCCTTCGAGCTCCTACAATGAGCAGTTCTTC
TRBJ1-4	.	.	TRBV29-1	CSVERLFNEKLFF	TGCAGCGTTGAGCGTCTTTTTAATGAAAAACTGTTTTTT
TRBJ1-2	.	.	TRBV3-1/TRBV3-2	CASSQDEGQRSGYTF	TGTGCCAGCAGCCAAGATGAAGGACAGAGAAGTGGCTACACCTTC
TRBJ2-1	.	.	TRBV5-1	CASSLRRSGGGEQFF	TGCGCCAGCAGCTTGCGGCGGTCCGGAGGCGGTGAGCAGTTCTTC
TRBJ2-3	.	.	TRBV12-3/TRBV12-4	CASARGTDTQYF	TGTGCCAGCGCCAGGGGCACAGATACGCAGTATTTT
TRBJ1-5	TRBD1	.	TRBV19	CASSTTGAGQPQHF	TGTGCCAGTAGTACTACAGGGGCGGGACAGCCCCAGCATTTT
TRBJ1-5	.	.	TRBV29-1	CSVDQGGNQPQHF	TGCAGCGTTGACCAAGGGGGTAATCAGCCCCAGCATTTT
TRBJ1-2	.	.	TRBV5-6	CASSLASQVYYGYTF	TGTGCCAGCAGCTTGGCCAGCCAGGTATACTATGGCTACACCTTC
TRBJ2-7	TRBD2	once	TRBV27	CASSSRASGVYEQYF	TGTGCCAGCAGTTCCAGAGCTAGCGGGGTGTACGAGCAGTACTTC
TRBJ1-2	.	.	TRBV4-1	CASSQDTPGSYGYTF	TGCGCCAGCAGCCAAGATACCCCCGGTTCTTATGGCTACACCTTC
TRBJ2-7	TRBD2	.	TRBV6-1	CASSGVAGGGGYEQYF	TGTGCCAGCAGTGGGGTAGCGGGAGGAGGGGGGTACGAGCAGTACTTC
TRBJ1-3	.	.	TRBV28	CASRKGLLNSGNTIYF	TGTGCCAGCAGGAAGGGACTCCTCAACTCTGGAAACACCATATATTTT
TRBJ2-1	TRBD1	.	TRBV19	CASSIGTGGVNEQFF	TGTGCCAGCAGTATCGGGACAGGGGGTGTAAATGAGCAGTTCTTC